These T cell receptor beta chains were read from a single sample in a study of preoperative IRX-2 immunotherapy in early breast cancer. Profiled with immunoSEQ multiplex PCR; TCRdb holds only in-frame clones, not every one. Of roughly 45,000 clones listed, about 95% are singletons. The specimen comprised tumor tissue, sampled after IRX-2 immunotherapy. The receptors were sampled from a human donor with breast cancer. Each CDR3 is given with its conserved first and last residue. The order of the fields is V gene, clone size, CDR3 length, D gene, J gene, CDR3 protein, CDR3 DNA. A D gene is named only where the DNA matches it firmly. The size entry is marked missing in some rows and otherwise reads once, few, many or a size class.

V gene: TRBV27; clone size: NA; CDR3 length: 13; D gene: NA; J gene: TRBJ2-7; CDR3 protein: CASSAGTQYEQYF; CDR3 DNA: TGTGCCAGCAGTGCCGGGACCCAATACGAGCAGTACTTC
V gene: TRBV5-4; clone size: NA; CDR3 length: 16; D gene: NA; J gene: TRBJ2-7; CDR3 protein: CASSTPGLVGGSEQYF; CDR3 DNA: TGTGCCAGCAGCACTCCGGGACTTGTAGGGGGATCCGAGCAGTACTTC
V gene: TRBV4-3; clone size: NA; CDR3 length: 17; D gene: NA; J gene: TRBJ2-2; CDR3 protein: CASSQDFGTITTGELFF; CDR3 DNA: TGCGCCAGCAGCCAAGATTTCGGGACCATAACCACCGGGGAGCTGTTTTTT
V gene: TRBV5-6; clone size: NA; CDR3 length: 17; D gene: TRBD2; J gene: TRBJ2-2; CDR3 protein: CASREDPGLAASGELFF; CDR3 DNA: TGTGCCAGCAGGGAGGATCCGGGACTAGCGGCCTCCGGGGAGCTGTTTTTT
V gene: TRBV5-1; clone size: once; CDR3 length: 15; D gene: NA; J gene: TRBJ1-1; CDR3 protein: CASSLWAAVGTEAFF; CDR3 DNA: TGCGCCAGCAGCTTGTGGGCGGCTGTGGGCACTGAAGCTTTCTTT
V gene: TRBV7-2; clone size: NA; CDR3 length: 12; D gene: NA; J gene: TRBJ1-5; CDR3 protein: CASSRDGSPQHF; CDR3 DNA: TGTGCCAGCAGCAGGGACGGCTCGCCCCAGCATTTT
V gene: TRBV28; clone size: NA; CDR3 length: 14; D gene: TRBD2; J gene: TRBJ2-1; CDR3 protein: CASVGTSGMRRLFF; CDR3 DNA: TGTGCCAGCGTTGGGACTAGCGGGATGAGGAGGCTGTTCTTC
V gene: TRBV28; clone size: NA; CDR3 length: 15; D gene: NA; J gene: TRBJ1-5; CDR3 protein: CASSLPRGHNQPQHF; CDR3 DNA: TGTGCCAGCAGTTTACCCCGGGGCCACAATCAGCCCCAGCATTTT
V gene: TRBV6-6; clone size: few; CDR3 length: 12; D gene: NA; J gene: TRBJ1-6; CDR3 protein: CASRGTESPLHF; CDR3 DNA: TGTGCCAGCAGAGGGACGGAATCACCCCTCCACTTT
V gene: TRBV18; clone size: once; CDR3 length: 14; D gene: NA; J gene: TRBJ2-3; CDR3 protein: CASSPDRGTDTQYF; CDR3 DNA: TGTGCCAGCTCACCTGATCGGGGCACAGATACGCAGTATTTT
V gene: TRBV5-1; clone size: NA; CDR3 length: 15; D gene: NA; J gene: TRBJ1-6; CDR3 protein: CASSSLRGDGSPLHF; CDR3 DNA: TGCGCCAGCAGCTCCTTGAGGGGAGACGGCTCACCCCTCCACTTT
V gene: TRBV6-5; clone size: NA; CDR3 length: 11; D gene: NA; J gene: TRBJ1-2; CDR3 protein: CASSSDYGYTF; CDR3 DNA: TGTGCCAGCAGTTCAGACTATGGCTACACCTTC
V gene: TRBV9; clone size: NA; CDR3 length: 15; D gene: TRBD1; J gene: TRBJ1-6; CDR3 protein: CASSATGTGGSPLHF; CDR3 DNA: TGTGCCAGCAGTGCAACCGGGACAGGGGGTTCACCCCTCCACTTT
V gene: TRBV4-2; clone size: once; CDR3 length: 17; D gene: NA; J gene: TRBJ1-3; CDR3 protein: CASSQGPPAVGGNTIYF; CDR3 DNA: TGTGCCAGCAGCCAAGGACCCCCGGCGGTGGGGGGAAACACCATATATTTT
V gene: TRBV29-1; clone size: NA; CDR3 length: 16; D gene: TRBD1; J gene: TRBJ2-2; CDR3 protein: CSVAKSGTGGTGELFF; CDR3 DNA: TGCAGCGTTGCTAAGTCCGGGACAGGGGGGACCGGGGAGCTGTTTTTT
V gene: TRBV6-5; clone size: NA; CDR3 length: 15; D gene: NA; J gene: TRBJ2-5; CDR3 protein: CASSYFSAAEETQYF; CDR3 DNA: TGTGCCAGCAGTTACTTTTCGGCAGCCGAAGAGACCCAGTACTTC